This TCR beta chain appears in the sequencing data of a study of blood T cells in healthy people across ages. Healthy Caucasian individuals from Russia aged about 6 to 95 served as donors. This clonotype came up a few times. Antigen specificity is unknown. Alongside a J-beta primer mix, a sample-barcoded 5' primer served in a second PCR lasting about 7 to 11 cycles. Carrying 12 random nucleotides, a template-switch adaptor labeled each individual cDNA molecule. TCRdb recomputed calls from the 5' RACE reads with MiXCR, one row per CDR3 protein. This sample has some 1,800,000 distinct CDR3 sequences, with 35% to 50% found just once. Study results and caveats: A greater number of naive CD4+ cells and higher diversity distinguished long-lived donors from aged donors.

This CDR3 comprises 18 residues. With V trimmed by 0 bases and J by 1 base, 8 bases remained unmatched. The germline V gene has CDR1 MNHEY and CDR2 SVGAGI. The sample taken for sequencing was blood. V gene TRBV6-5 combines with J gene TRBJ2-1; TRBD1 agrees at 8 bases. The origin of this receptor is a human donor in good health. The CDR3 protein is CASSYSSPQGASYNEQFF. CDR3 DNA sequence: TGTGCCAGCAGTTACTCGTCCCCCCAGGGGGCTTCCTACAATGAGCAGTTCTTC.